This is a list of T cell receptor beta chains from one sample in a study of early T cells in non-severe SARS-CoV-2 infection. TCRdb re-called the 5' RACE reads through MiXCR, storing one row per CDR3 protein. Counted here are roughly 67,000 distinct CDR3 sequences, 10% to 15% occurring once; the ten biggest clones make up around 1.7%. The sequenced sample consisted of whole blood. Receptor source: an adult who was a healthcare worker with PCR-confirmed SARS-CoV-2 infection or an uninfected control (not recorded which). CDR3s leave out the opening cysteine and the closing phenylalanine or tryptophan. A D gene is named only where the DNA matches it firmly.

D: NA; V: TRBV6-5; CDR3: ASRATDSSYEQY
D: NA; V: TRBV6-5; CDR3: ASGRRREKLF
D: NA; V: TRBV5-1; CDR3: ASSFSAGLGYEQY
D: NA; V: TRBV7-8; CDR3: ASSLGGPPG
D: NA; V: TRBV29-1; CDR3: SVEMAATYNEQF
D: TRBD1; V: TRBV6-2/TRBV6-3; CDR3: ASSYHLTRQGSYSNQPQH
D: TRBD1; V: TRBV11-2; CDR3: ASSQTRGHTEAF
D: TRBD1; V: TRBV20-1; CDR3: SARGQGDEKLF
D: NA; V: TRBV30; CDR3: AWTSGPNIQY
D: NA; V: TRBV4-3; CDR3: ASSQGRSVYEQY
D: TRBD1; V: TRBV6-5; CDR3: ASREYTGDFRAF
D: NA; V: TRBV29-1; CDR3: SCRTGTADTQY
D: NA; V: TRBV2; CDR3: ASSIKLGYGYT
D: TRBD2; V: TRBV11-3; CDR3: ASSLAGLSTDTQY
D: NA; V: TRBV5-4; CDR3: ASSHRRLSGANVLT
D: NA; V: TRBV30; CDR3: AWRPGPPYGYT
D: TRBD2; V: TRBV7-6; CDR3: ASSPRLAGGPADTQY
D: NA; V: TRBV3-1; CDR3: ASSQMGDTEAF
D: NA; V: TRBV7-2; CDR3: ASSLTLGEQF
D: TRBD2; V: TRBV15; CDR3: ATSVTSGGAYEQY
D: NA; V: TRBV3-1; CDR3: ASSQLPGSTNEKLF
D: TRBD2; V: TRBV20-1; CDR3: SAPRTSGGARDTQY
D: NA; V: TRBV5-6; CDR3: ASSGGFPIAKNIQY
D: NA; V: TRBV20-1; CDR3: SASDSVNTEAF
D: TRBD1; V: TRBV18; CDR3: ASSVPRTGGNQPQH
D: NA; V: TRBV2; CDR3: ASSIKGGRQTQY
D: NA; V: TRBV5-1; CDR3: ASSLQAGLSLRNYGYT
D: TRBD2; V: TRBV12-3/TRBV12-4; CDR3: ASSSHLGSGGMQETQY
D: NA; V: TRBV9; CDR3: ASSVSGNEQF
D: TRBD2; V: TRBV5-1; CDR3: ASRSGTSSYEQY
D: NA; V: TRBV12-3/TRBV12-4; CDR3: ASSSVLSYEQY
D: NA; V: TRBV20-1; CDR3: SATGEETQY
D: NA; V: TRBV3-1; CDR3: ASSQDITSSYNEQF
D: TRBD1; V: TRBV28; CDR3: ASSPPGQGSYGYT
D: NA; V: TRBV9; CDR3: ASSVADFTGELF
D: NA; V: TRBV5-8; CDR3: ASSLVAGGNTIY
D: NA; V: TRBV11-2; CDR3: ASGPGRSFSGANVLT
D: NA; V: TRBV6-6; CDR3: ASSYRLARGTDTQY
D: NA; V: TRBV4-3; CDR3: ASSQDWGYYEQY
D: NA; V: TRBV11-2; CDR3: ASSLSMDSPLH
D: NA; V: TRBV11-2; CDR3: ASSPWRYTQY
D: NA; V: TRBV3-1; CDR3: ASCRANQETQY